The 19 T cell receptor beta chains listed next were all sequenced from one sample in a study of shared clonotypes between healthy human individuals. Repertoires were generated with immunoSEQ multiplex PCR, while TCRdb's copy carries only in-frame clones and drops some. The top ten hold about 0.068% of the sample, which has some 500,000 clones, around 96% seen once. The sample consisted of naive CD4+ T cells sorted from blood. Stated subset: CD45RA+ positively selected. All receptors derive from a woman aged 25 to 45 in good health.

The CDR3 here is CASSITSGSSYNEQFF. DNA of the CDR3: TGCGCCAGCAGCATCACTAGCGGGAGCTCCTACAATGAGCAGTTCTTC. The V call is TRBV5-1, the J call TRBJ2-1, with 11 bases fitting TRBD2. V was pared by 4 bases and J by 0 bases, with 3 bases of the junction left unmatched. Per germline, CDR1 SGHRS and CDR2 YFSETQ. There are 16 residues in the CDR3.

CDR3 nucleotides: TGTGCCAGCAGTTTGGACGCTGGAAACACCATATATTTT. This translates into CASSLDAGNTIYF. The V gene is TRBV28, the J gene TRBJ1-3; D is uncertain. The germline V gene has CDR1 MDHEN and CDR2 SYDVKM. The CDR3 is made up of 13 amino acids. The V end was cut by 3 bases, the J end by 2 bases, with 5 bases between.

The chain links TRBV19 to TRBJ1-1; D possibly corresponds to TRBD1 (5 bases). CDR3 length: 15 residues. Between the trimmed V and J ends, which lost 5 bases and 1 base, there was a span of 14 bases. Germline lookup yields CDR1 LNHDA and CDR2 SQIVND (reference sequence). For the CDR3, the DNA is TGTGCCAGTAGTCCCCGGGACGGCGGGAACACTGAAGCTTTCTTT. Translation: CASSPRDGGNTEAFF.

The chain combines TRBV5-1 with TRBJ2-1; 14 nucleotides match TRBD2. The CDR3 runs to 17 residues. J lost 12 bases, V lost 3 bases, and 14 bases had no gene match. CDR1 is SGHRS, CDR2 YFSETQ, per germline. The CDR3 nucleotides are TGCGCCAGCAGCTCCCCATCCAGACTAGCGGGAGGGGAGGGGCAGTTCTTC. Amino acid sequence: CASSSPSRLAGGEGQFF.

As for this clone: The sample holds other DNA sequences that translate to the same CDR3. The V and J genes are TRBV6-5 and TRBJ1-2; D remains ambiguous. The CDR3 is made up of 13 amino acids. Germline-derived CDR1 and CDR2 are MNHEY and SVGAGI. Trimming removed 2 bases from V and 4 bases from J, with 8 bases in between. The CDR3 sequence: CASSYGGAYGYTF. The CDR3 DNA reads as TGTGCCAGCAGTTACGGTGGCGCCTATGGCTACACCTTC.

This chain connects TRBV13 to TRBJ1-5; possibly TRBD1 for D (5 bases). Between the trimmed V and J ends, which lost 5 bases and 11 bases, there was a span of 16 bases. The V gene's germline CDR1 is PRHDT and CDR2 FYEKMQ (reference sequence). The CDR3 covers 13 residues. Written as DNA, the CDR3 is TGTGCCAGCAGCCGAGGACGGGGGAGGGCCCAGCATTTT. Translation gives CASSRGRGRAQHF.

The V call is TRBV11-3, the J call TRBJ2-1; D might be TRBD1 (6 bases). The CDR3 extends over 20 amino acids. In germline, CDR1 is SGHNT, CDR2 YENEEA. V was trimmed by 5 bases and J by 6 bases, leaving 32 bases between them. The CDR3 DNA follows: TGTGCCAGCAGCCCCGGGGCAGGGGCAAGCCTCATGGGGGTTGGCAATGAGCAGTTCTTC. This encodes CASSPGAGASLMGVGNEQFF.

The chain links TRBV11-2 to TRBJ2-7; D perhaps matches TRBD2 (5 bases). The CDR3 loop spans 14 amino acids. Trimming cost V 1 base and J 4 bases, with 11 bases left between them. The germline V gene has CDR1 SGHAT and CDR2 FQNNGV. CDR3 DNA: TGTGCCAGCAGCTTAGTCCACCAGCGGTACGAGCAGTACTTC. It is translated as CASSLVHQRYEQYF. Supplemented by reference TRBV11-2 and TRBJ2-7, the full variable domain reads EAGVAQSPRYKIIEKRQSVAFWCNPISGHATLYWYQQILGQGPKLLIQFQNNGVVDDSQLPKDRFSAERLKGVDSTLKIQPAKLEDSAVYLCASSLVHQRYEQYFGPGTRLTVT.

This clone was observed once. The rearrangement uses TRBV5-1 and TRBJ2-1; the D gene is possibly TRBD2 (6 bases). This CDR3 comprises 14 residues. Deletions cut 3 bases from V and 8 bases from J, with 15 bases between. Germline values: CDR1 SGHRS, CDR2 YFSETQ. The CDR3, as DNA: TGCGCCAGCAGCTGGCTAGCGTCCTGGGATGAGCAGTTCTTC. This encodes CASSWLASWDEQFF.

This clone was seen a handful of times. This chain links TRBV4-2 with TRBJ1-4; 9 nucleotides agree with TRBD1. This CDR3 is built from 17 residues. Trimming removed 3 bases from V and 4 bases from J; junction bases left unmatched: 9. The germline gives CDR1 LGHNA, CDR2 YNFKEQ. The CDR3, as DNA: TGTGCCAGCAGCCAGCGGACGCCGGGACAGGGTAATGAAAAACTGTTTTTT. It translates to CASSQRTPGQGNEKLFF.

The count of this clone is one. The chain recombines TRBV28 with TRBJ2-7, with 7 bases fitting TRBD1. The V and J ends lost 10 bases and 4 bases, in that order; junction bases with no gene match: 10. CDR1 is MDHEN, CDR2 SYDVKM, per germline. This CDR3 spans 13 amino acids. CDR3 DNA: TGTGCCACCGCGACAGGGCAGGGATACGAGCAGTACTTC. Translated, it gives CATATGQGYEQYF.

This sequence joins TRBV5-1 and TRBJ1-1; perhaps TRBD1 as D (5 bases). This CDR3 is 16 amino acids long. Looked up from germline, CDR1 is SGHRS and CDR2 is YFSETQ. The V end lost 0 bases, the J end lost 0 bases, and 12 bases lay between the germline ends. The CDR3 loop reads CASSLVYGAMNTEAFF. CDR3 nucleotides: TGCGCCAGCAGCTTGGTGTACGGGGCAATGAACACTGAAGCTTTCTTT. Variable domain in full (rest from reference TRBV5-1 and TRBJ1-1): KAGVTQTPRYLIKTRGQQVTLSCSPISGHRSVSWYQQTPGQGLQFLFEYFSETQRNKGNFPGRFSGRQFSNSRSEMNVSTLELGDSALYLCASSLVYGAMNTEAFFGQGTRLTVV.

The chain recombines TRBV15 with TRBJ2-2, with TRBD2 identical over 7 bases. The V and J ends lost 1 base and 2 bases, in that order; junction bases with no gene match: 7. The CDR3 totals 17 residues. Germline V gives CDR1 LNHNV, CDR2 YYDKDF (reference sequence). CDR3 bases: TGTGCCACCAGCAGAGCCTGGGAGGGACTCAACACCGGGGAGCTGTTTTTT. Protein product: CATSRAWEGLNTGELFF.

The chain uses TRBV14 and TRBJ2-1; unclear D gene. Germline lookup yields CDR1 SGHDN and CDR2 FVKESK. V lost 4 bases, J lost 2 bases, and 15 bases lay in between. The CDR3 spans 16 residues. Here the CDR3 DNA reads TGTGCCAGCAGCCCCGGACCCCCGGGCGCCTACAATGAGCAGTTCTTC. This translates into CASSPGPPGAYNEQFF.

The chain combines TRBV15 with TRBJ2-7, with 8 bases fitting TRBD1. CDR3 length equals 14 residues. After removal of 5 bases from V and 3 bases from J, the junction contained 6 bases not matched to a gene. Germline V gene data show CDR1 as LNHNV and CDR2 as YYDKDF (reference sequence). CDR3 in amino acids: CATSGTGGFYEQYF. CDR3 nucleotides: TGTGCCACCAGCGGGACAGGCGGATTCTACGAGCAGTACTTC.

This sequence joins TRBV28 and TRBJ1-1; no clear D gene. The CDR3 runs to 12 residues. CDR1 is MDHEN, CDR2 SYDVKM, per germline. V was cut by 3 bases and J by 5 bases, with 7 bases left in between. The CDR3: CASSFFGTEAFF. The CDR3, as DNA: TGTGCCAGCAGTTTCTTTGGGACTGAAGCTTTCTTT.

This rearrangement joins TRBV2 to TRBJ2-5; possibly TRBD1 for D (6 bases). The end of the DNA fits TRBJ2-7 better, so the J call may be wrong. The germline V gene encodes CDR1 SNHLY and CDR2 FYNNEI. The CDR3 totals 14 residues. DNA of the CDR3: TGTGCCAGCAGGATTATACAGGGCCCCTACGAGCAGTACTTC. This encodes CASRIIQGPYEQYF.

CDR3 protein: CASSLAAAGVRYF. CDR3 nucleotide sequence: TGCGCCAGCAGCTTGGCCGCCGCGGGAGTGAGGTATTTT. The genes are TRBV5-1 and TRBJ2-3; 7 bases map to TRBD2. The ends lost 0 bases at V and 14 bases at J; junction bases unmatched: 9. This CDR3 contains 13 residues. CDR1 and CDR2 (germline): SGHRS, YFSETQ.

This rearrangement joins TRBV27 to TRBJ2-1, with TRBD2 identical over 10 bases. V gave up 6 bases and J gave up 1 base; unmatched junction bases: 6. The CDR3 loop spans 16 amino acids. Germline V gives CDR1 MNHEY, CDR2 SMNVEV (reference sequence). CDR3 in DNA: TGTGCCAGCAGGGACTTAGCGGGAGGTTCCTACAATGAGCAGTTCTTC. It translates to CASRDLAGGSYNEQFF.